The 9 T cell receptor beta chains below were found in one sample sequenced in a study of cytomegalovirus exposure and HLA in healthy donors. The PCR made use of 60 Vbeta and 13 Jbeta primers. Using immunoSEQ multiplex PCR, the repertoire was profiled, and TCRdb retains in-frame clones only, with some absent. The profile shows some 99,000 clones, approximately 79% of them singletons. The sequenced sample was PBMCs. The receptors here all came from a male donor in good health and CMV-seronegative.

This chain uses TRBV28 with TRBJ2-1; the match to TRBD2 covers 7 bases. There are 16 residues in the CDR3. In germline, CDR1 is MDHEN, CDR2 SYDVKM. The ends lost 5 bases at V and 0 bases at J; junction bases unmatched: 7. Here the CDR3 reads CASSATSPSSYNEQFF. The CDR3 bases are TGTGCCAGCAGTGCGACTAGCCCGAGCTCCTACAATGAGCAGTTCTTC.

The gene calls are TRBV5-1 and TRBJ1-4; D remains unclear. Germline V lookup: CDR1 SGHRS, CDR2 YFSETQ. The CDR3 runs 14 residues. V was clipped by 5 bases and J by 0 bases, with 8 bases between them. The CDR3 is CASRLYATNEKLFF. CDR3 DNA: TGCGCCAGCAGACTCTACGCAACTAATGAAAAACTGTTTTTT.

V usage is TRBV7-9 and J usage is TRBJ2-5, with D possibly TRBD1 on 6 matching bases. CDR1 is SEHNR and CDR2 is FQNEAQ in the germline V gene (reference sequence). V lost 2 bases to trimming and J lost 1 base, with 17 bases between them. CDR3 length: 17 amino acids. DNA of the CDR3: TGTGCCAGCAGCTTATTAGGGGCGACAGGCGGCCAAGAGACCCAGTACTTC. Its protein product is CASSLLGATGGQETQYF.

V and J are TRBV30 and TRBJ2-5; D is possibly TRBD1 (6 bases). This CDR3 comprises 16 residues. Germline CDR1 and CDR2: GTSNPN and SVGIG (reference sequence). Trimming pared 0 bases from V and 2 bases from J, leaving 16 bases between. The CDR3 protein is CAWSVWGQTDQETQYF. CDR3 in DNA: TGTGCCTGGAGTGTATGGGGGCAGACTGATCAAGAGACCCAGTACTTC.

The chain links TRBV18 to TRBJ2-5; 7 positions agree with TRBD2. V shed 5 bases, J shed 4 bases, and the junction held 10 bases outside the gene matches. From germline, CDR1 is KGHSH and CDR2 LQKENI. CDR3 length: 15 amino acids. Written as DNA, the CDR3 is TGTGCCAGCTCAGCAATAGGACTAGTTGGAGAGACCCAGTACTTC. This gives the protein CASSAIGLVGETQYF.

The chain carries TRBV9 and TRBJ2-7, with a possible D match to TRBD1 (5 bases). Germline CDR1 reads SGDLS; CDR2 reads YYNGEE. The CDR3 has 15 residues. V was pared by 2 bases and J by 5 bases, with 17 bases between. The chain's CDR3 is CASSVRTQPQDEQYF. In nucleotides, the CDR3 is TGTGCCAGCAGCGTTCGGACACAGCCACAGGACGAGCAGTACTTC.

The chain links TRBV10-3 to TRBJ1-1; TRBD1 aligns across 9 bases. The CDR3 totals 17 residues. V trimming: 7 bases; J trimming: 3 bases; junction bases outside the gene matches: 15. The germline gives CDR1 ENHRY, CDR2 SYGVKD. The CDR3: CAITKGTGRGGDTEAFF. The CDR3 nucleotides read TGTGCCATCACCAAAGGGACAGGGCGCGGAGGGGACACTGAAGCTTTCTTT.

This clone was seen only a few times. CDR3 nucleotides: TGTGCCAGCAGGGTGACTAGCGGGAGATTCCACGAGCAGTACTTC. Its protein product is CASRVTSGRFHEQYF. The chain has TRBV28 and TRBJ2-7; 12 nucleotides match TRBD2. Trimming took 6 bases from V and 5 from J; bases not matched to a gene: 8. CDR1 MDHEN and CDR2 SYDVKM come from the germline V gene. This CDR3 is built from 15 residues. The whole variable domain, remainder taken from reference TRBV28 and TRBJ2-7, is DVKVTQSSRYLVKRTGEKVFLECVQDMDHENMFWYRQDPGLGLRLIYFSYDVKMKEKGDIPEGYSVSREKKERFSLILESASTNQTSMYLCASRVTSGRFHEQYFGPGTRLTVT.

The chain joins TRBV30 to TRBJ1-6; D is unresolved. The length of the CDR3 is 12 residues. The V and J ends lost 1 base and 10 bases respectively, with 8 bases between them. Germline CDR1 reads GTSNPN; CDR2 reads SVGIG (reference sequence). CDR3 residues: CAWSAPVSPLHF. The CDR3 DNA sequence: TGTGCCTGGAGTGCCCCCGTATCACCCCTCCACTTT.